These T cell receptor beta chains were read from a single sample in a study of blood T cell repertoires in COVID-19. Repertoires were generated with immunoSEQ multiplex PCR, while TCRdb's copy carries only in-frame clones and drops some. The sample holds more than 95,000 clones, about three quarters seen once. Sequencing was carried out using peripheral blood. The receptors derive from an older woman with acute or convalescent COVID-19. Both conserved end residues are trimmed from each CDR3. Each record gives: V gene, CDR3 protein.

TRBV7-2 | ASSFRLAGGYNEQF
TRBV5-1 | ASSLDNYNEQF
TRBV4-1 | ASSPNGDSLYTEAF
TRBV28 | ASSRVAYEQY
TRBV6-2/TRBV6-3 | ASSYSPHRANNSPLH
TRBV6-5 | ASSYSSSTGYGYT
TRBV5-1 | ASSTRAAAEKLF
TRBV6-5 | ASTRQNSPLH
TRBV4-2 | ASSLGGQGVSPLH
TRBV19 | ASSKAVTNYGYT
TRBV2 | ASSLAGGQETQY
TRBV21-1 | ASALAGTYNEQF
TRBV29-1 | SVEGGTGGGNTIY
TRBV10-2 | ASSRDRVNEQY
TRBV19 | ASSKGQGYGYT
TRBV7-8 | ASKGGGLSYEQY
TRBV6-2/TRBV6-3 | ASSYASDPGNEQF
TRBV27 | ASSLRPPQGWAYYEQY
TRBV29-1 | SVDPGTGVIAF
TRBV5-1 | ASSYPDRGARETQY
TRBV7-5 | ARSLGTSGADPSSYNEQF
TRBV7-9 | ASSLRGTSGRKDTQY
TRBV4-2 | ASSQVAGGRNEQF
TRBV7-2 | ASSPGQGVDGYT
TRBV7-2 | ASSLLAGGADTQY
TRBV20-1 | SASENPGLALQPQH
TRBV5-1 | ASRQGPYNEKLF
TRBV4-1 | ASRSFNTEAF
TRBV6-5 | ASSYSQGMGHEQY
TRBV14 | ASSQGNNGETQY
TRBV6-5 | ASSYEGQGFNEQF
TRBV7-2 | ASSLQPGGRVNEQF
TRBV4-1 | ASSQDYEFPGELF
TRBV25-1 | ASSERQGATNEKLF
TRBV19 | ASRVGRANTEAF
TRBV4-1 | ASSQGRASRQETQY